The text below deals with one T cell receptor (beta chain). TCRdb's copy holds only in-frame clones and misses some; the assay was immunoSEQ multiplex PCR. The data hold some 200,000 clones, with roughly four fifths observed a single time. This specimen comes from a study of blood T cell repertoires in COVID-19. Between the trimmed V and J ends, which lost 0 bases and 2 bases, there was a span of 11 bases. The CDR3 contains 16 residues. Germline CDR1 and CDR2: SGHAT and FQNNGV. This chain joins TRBV11-2 and TRBJ2-1, with D perhaps TRBD2 (7 bases). This receptor was identified in a man aged 40-49 years who had recovered from COVID-19. Source material: PBMCs or T cells enriched from blood (not recorded which). CDR3 protein: CASSLEGGATYNEQFF. In DNA form, the CDR3 reads TGTGCCAGCAGCTTAGAGGGGGGGGCTACCTACAATGAGCAGTTCTTC.